The TCR beta chain described here comes from a study of OX40 agonist ivuxolimab in advanced cancers. Study at large: Treatment of patients was with ivuxolimab, an agonistic anti-OX40 (CD134) antibody. People who had prior anti-PD-1, anti-PD-L1 or anti-CTLA-4 therapy could take part, and under 45% had some.

Study conclusions and caveats: At 0.1 to 3.0 mg/kg and by week 6, clonal expansion occurred in CD4+ and CD8+ blood T cells.

Blood samples were obtained at baseline, cycle 4 day 1, and cycle 7 day 1. On this clone: Its antigen is as yet unknown.

Repertoires were generated with immunoSEQ multiplex PCR, while TCRdb's copy carries only in-frame clones and drops some. The profile covers about 60,000 clones, with roughly nine tenths appearing a single time and 3.5% to 5% taken by the ten largest. This specimen consisted of CD4+ or CD8+ T cells sorted from blood, obtained in a trial of the OX40 agonist ivuxolimab. The source is an adult with an advanced solid tumor such as melanoma, head and neck, liver or kidney cancer.

In nucleotides, the CDR3 is TGTGCCACCTTATTGACTAGCGGGGGGAGCTCCTACAATGAGCAGTTCTTC. It specifies CATLLTSGGSSYNEQFF. This chain uses TRBV2 with TRBJ2-1; 13 bases fit TRBD2. V dropped 10 bases and J dropped 0; count of bases not matched to a gene: 9. Germline V gene data show CDR1 as SNHLY and CDR2 as FYNNEI. The CDR3 runs 17 residues.